Listed below are T cell receptor beta chains from one sample, sequenced in a study of shared clonotypes between healthy human individuals. Data came from immunoSEQ multiplex PCR; TCRdb stores just in-frame clones and leaves some out. This table has around 2,000,000 clones, roughly 95% appearing once. Material: naive CD4+ T cells sorted from blood. The receptors come from a man younger than 35 in good health. The CDR3 runs from the conserved cysteine through the conserved F or W. A D gene is named only where the DNA matches it firmly. Some rows have no size entry. The others give once, few or many, or a class for an expanded clone.

-,TRBV15,-,TRBJ1-6,CATGGSWLGSPLHF,TGTGCCACCGGGGGGTCTTGGTTAGGGTCACCCCTCCACTTT
-,TRBV19,-,TRBJ1-5,CAIRDGNGNQPQHF,TGTGCCATACGGGACGGGAACGGCAATCAGCCCCAGCATTTT
-,TRBV27,-,TRBJ1-1,CASSSNMDSNTEAFF,TGTGCCAGCAGTTCGAACATGGATTCGAACACTGAAGCTTTCTTT
-,TRBV6-1,-,TRBJ2-2,CASSKTGNTGELFF,TGTGCCAGCAGTAAGACAGGAAACACCGGGGAGCTGTTTTTT
-,TRBV2,-,TRBJ2-5,CASSEHETQYF,TGTGCCAGCAGTGAACATGAGACCCAGTACTTC
-,TRBV28,-,TRBJ2-3,CASRQQGGSDTQYF,TGTGCCAGCAGGCAACAGGGTGGCTCAGATACGCAGTATTTT
-,TRBV28,-,TRBJ1-1,CASSPGGLANTEAFF,TGTGCCAGCAGTCCGGGGGGTCTGGCGAACACTGAAGCTTTCTTT
-,TRBV4-1,TRBD1,TRBJ2-7,CASSQSGTGATYEQYF,TGCGCCAGCAGCCAGAGTGGGACAGGGGCTACCTACGAGCAGTACTTC
-,TRBV7-9,TRBD2,TRBJ2-2,CASSKRLAEYTGELFF,TGTGCCAGCAGCAAGCGACTAGCGGAATACACCGGGGAGCTGTTTTTT
-,TRBV2,-,TRBJ2-5,CASSGGFSQETQYF,TGTGCCAGCAGTGGCGGATTCAGCCAAGAGACCCAGTACTTC
-,TRBV5-4,TRBD1,TRBJ1-6,CASSITGGENSPLHF,TGTGCCAGCAGTATAACAGGGGGCGAGAATTCACCCCTCCACTTT
-,TRBV19,-,TRBJ2-2,CASSIAGRLTGELFF,TGTGCCAGTAGTATAGCCGGACGGTTGACCGGGGAGCTGTTTTTT
-,TRBV7-9,-,TRBJ2-7,CASLPTIGSYEQYF,TGTGCCAGCCTCCCGACGATAGGATCCTACGAGCAGTACTTC
-,TRBV6-1,-,TRBJ2-5,CASSVTGTRQETQYF,TGTGCCAGCAGTGTAACCGGGACACGACAAGAGACCCAGTACTTC
-,TRBV25-1,-,TRBJ1-1,CASSPVGLNTEAFF,TGTGCCAGCAGTCCGGTGGGGTTGAACACTGAAGCTTTCTTT
-,TRBV14,TRBD1,TRBJ2-3,CASSTRQGLTDTQYF,TGTGCCAGCAGCACCCGACAGGGATTGACAGATACGCAGTATTTT
-,TRBV27,TRBD1,TRBJ1-5,CASSLTGTGASNQPQHF,TGTGCCAGCAGTTTAACCGGGACAGGAGCGAGCAATCAGCCCCAGCATTTT
-,TRBV5-1,-,TRBJ2-5,CASSHGGTKEETQYF,TGCGCCAGCAGCCACGGTGGGACAAAAGAAGAGACCCAGTACTTC
-,TRBV7-8,TRBD1,TRBJ2-6,CASSIRTGADSGANVLTF,TGTGCCAGCAGCATAAGGACAGGGGCCGACTCTGGGGCCAACGTCCTGACTTTC
-,TRBV7-9,-,TRBJ1-6,CASSPGQTYNSPLHF,TGTGCCAGCAGTCCCGGACAGACTTATAATTCACCCCTCCACTTT
once,TRBV7-9,TRBD1,TRBJ2-7,CASSLAVGQGGSITYEQYF,TGTGCCAGCAGCTTAGCCGTGGGACAGGGGGGCTCCATTACCTACGAGCAGTACTTC
-,TRBV4-1,-,TRBJ1-1,CASSRRAGLNTEAFF,TGCGCCAGCAGCCGACGGGCAGGCTTGAACACTGAAGCTTTCTTT
-,TRBV28,-,TRBJ1-1,CASSPSPGSNTEAFF,TGTGCCAGCAGTCCATCGCCGGGGAGCAACACTGAAGCTTTCTTT
-,TRBV10-3,TRBD1,TRBJ2-7,CAISEAGQGTYEQYF,TGTGCCATCAGTGAGGCGGGACAGGGGACCTACGAGCAGTACTTC
-,TRBV29-1,-,TRBJ2-1,CSVVGPKGGSYNEQFF,TGCAGCGTTGTGGGGCCGAAGGGGGGCTCCTACAATGAGCAGTTCTTC
once,TRBV5-1,-,TRBJ2-7,CASSLVGQNEQYF,TGCGCCAGCAGCCTTGTCGGCCAGAACGAGCAGTACTTC
once,TRBV7-2,TRBD2,TRBJ2-1,CASSSLAGISYNEQFF,TGTGCCAGCAGCTCCCTAGCGGGGATCTCCTACAATGAGCAGTTCTTC
once,TRBV4-1,TRBD1,TRBJ1-5,CASSLWPDRDNQPQHF,TGCGCCAGCAGCCTCTGGCCGGACAGGGACAATCAGCCCCAGCATTTT
-,TRBV6-5,-,TRBJ1-1,CARNLEREAFF,TGTGCCAGAAATTTAGAAAGAGAAGCTTTCTTT
-,TRBV18,-,TRBJ2-7,CASSPPSRVDYEQYF,TGTGCCAGCTCACCACCGTCCCGGGTGGACTACGAGCAGTACTTC
-,TRBV6-4,TRBD1,TRBJ1-5,CASSDRRTGNSSNQPQHF,TGTGCCAGCAGTGATAGGCGGACAGGGAATAGTAGCAATCAGCCCCAGCATTTT
-,TRBV10-3,-,TRBJ2-3,CAITPGQGSGGAADTQYF,TGTGCCATCACCCCGGGACAGGGGAGCGGGGGGGCGGCAGATACGCAGTATTTT
-,TRBV5-1,-,TRBJ2-7,CASSSGRHSYEQYF,TGCGCCAGCAGCTCCGGACGCCACTCCTACGAGCAGTACTTC
-,TRBV19,TRBD2,TRBJ2-1,CASGSGGTYNEQFF,TGTGCCAGTGGGAGCGGGGGCACCTACAATGAGCAGTTCTTC
-,TRBV19,TRBD1,TRBJ2-5,CASSIGGQGKETQYF,TGTGCCAGTAGTATAGGAGGACAGGGGAAAGAGACCCAGTACTTC
-,TRBV2,-,TRBJ2-2,CASSLQGTGELFF,TGTGCCAGCAGTTTACAGGGCACCGGGGAGCTGTTTTTT
few,TRBV2,TRBD1,TRBJ1-5,CASSEDAGGKPQHF,TGTGCCAGCAGTGAAGATGCAGGGGGAAAGCCCCAGCATTTT
-,TRBV18,-,TRBJ2-2,CASSRGSPANTGELFF,TGTGCCAGCTCACGGGGTAGCCCCGCGAACACCGGGGAGCTGTTTTTT
-,TRBV30,-,TRBJ2-2,CAFGGNTGELFF,TGTGCCTTTGGGGGTAACACCGGGGAGCTGTTTTTT
-,TRBV30,-,TRBJ1-4,CACTSVGANEKLFF,TGTGCCTGCACTTCGGTGGGGGCAAATGAAAAACTGTTTTTT
-,TRBV28,-,TRBJ1-2,CASSFRGFYGYTF,TGTGCCAGCAGTTTCAGAGGGTTTTACGGCTACACCTTC
once,TRBV5-1,-,TRBJ1-4,CASSVRVNEKLFF,TGCGCCAGCAGCGTGCGGGTTAATGAAAAACTGTTTTTT
-,TRBV6-5,TRBD2,TRBJ2-7,CASTQLAGSKQYF,TGTGCCAGCACCCAACTAGCGGGTAGCAAGCAGTACTTC
-,TRBV19,-,TRBJ1-2,CASRKRSLERGYTF,TGTGCCAGTAGAAAAAGGTCCCTTGAGCGAGGCTACACCTTC
-,TRBV30,-,TRBJ1-4,CAWDRTGGEKLFF,TGTGCCTGGGACAGGACCGGAGGGGAAAAACTGTTTTTT
-,TRBV25-1,-,TRBJ1-2,CASSEFSKGKFNYGYTF,TGTGCCAGCAGTGAATTCTCCAAGGGGAAGTTTAACTATGGCTACACCTTC
-,TRBV10-2,TRBD1,TRBJ1-2,CASSDQGAGYTF,TGCGCCAGCAGTGACCAGGGGGCCGGCTACACCTTC
-,TRBV19,-,TRBJ1-3,CASSIGLYSGNTIYF,TGTGCCAGTAGTATCGGACTCTACTCTGGAAACACCATATATTTT
-,TRBV6-5,-,TRBJ1-1,CASRTGKNTEAFF,TGTGCCAGCAGAACCGGGAAGAACACTGAAGCTTTCTTT
-,TRBV5-4,TRBD2,TRBJ2-3,CASSPGRRGRAQDTQYF,TGTGCCAGCAGCCCTGGAAGGCGCGGGAGGGCCCAAGATACGCAGTATTTT
-,TRBV7-6,TRBD1,TRBJ2-2,CASTLVGQFTGELFF,TGTGCCAGCACCCTGGTGGGACAGTTCACCGGGGAGCTGTTTTTT
-,TRBV11-2,-,TRBJ2-1,CASSFIRSYNEQFF,TGTGCCAGCAGCTTTATCAGATCCTACAATGAGCAGTTCTTC
-,TRBV7-6,TRBD1,TRBJ2-7,CASSAVQGSASEQYF,TGTGCCAGCAGCGCTGTACAGGGGTCCGCGAGCGAGCAGTACTTC
-,TRBV15,-,TRBJ1-1,CATSREVVVNTEAFF,TGTGCCACCAGCAGAGAAGTGGTCGTGAACACTGAAGCTTTCTTT
-,TRBV19,-,TRBJ1-1,CASKGAERTEAFF,TGTGCCAGTAAGGGAGCTGAACGCACTGAAGCTTTCTTT
-,TRBV6-5,-,TRBJ2-7,CASSWTVLYEQYF,TGTGCCAGCAGCTGGACAGTCCTCTACGAGCAGTACTTC